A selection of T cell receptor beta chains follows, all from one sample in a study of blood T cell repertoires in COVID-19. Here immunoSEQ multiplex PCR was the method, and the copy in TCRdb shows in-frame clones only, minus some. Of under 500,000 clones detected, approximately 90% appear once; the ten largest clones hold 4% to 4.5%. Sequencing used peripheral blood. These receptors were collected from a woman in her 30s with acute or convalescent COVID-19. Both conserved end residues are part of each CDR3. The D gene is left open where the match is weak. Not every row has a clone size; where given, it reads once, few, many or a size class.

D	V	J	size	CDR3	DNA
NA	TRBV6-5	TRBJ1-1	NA	CASSYETHGGDTEAFF	TGTGCCAGCAGTTACGAAACCCACGGCGGGGACACTGAAGCTTTCTTT
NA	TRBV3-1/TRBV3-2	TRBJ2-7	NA	CASSQEGNRDEQYF	TGTGCCAGCAGCCAAGAGGGAAACAGGGACGAGCAGTACTTC
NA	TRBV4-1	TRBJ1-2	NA	CASSPDDEQGDVLYGYTF	TGCGCCAGCAGCCCCGATGACGAACAGGGAGATGTCCTATATGGCTACACCTTC
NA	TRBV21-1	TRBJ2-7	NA	CASSKGGSGGRPYEQYF	TGTGCCAGCAGCAAAGGAGGGTCCGGGGGTCGTCCCTACGAGCAGTACTTC
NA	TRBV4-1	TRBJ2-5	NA	CASSQLSGGPLQETQYF	TGCGCCAGCAGCCAGTTATCCGGGGGGCCTCTCCAAGAGACCCAGTACTTC
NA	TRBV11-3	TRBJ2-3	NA	CASSLAASTDTQYF	TGTGCCAGCAGCTTGGCGGCTAGCACAGATACGCAGTATTTT
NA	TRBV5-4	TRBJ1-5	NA	CASSLANPRGDSNQPQHF	TGTGCCAGCAGCTTGGCCAATCCCCGGGGAGATAGCAATCAGCCCCAGCATTTT
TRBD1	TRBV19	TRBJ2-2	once	CASSARTGVNTGELFF	TGTGCCAGTAGTGCCCGGACAGGGGTGAACACCGGGGAGCTGTTTTTT
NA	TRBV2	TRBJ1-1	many	CASGASMNTEAFF	TGTGCCAGCGGGGCCTCGATGAACACTGAAGCTTTCTTT
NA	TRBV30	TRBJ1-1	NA	CAWSVPGIATEAFF	TGTGCCTGGAGTGTTCCAGGGATCGCCACTGAAGCTTTCTTT
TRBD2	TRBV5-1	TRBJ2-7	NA	CASSVSGEQYF	TGCGCCAGCAGCGTTAGCGGGGAGCAGTACTTC
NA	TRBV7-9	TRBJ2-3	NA	CASVYRTDTQYF	TGTGCCAGCGTCTACCGCACAGATACGCAGTATTTT
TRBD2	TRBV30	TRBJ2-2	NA	CAWRGTRRTGELFF	TGTGCCTGGAGAGGGACTAGGAGGACCGGGGAGCTGTTTTTT
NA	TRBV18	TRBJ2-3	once	CASSGSGDTQYF	TGTGCCAGCTCCGGATCAGGTGATACGCAGTATTTT
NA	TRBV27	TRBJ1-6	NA	CASRQDPYNSPLHF	TGTGCCAGCAGACAGGATCCCTATAATTCACCCCTCCACTTT
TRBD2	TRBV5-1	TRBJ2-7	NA	CASSGGTSGYQPKQYF	TGCGCCAGCAGCGGGGGGACTAGCGGGTATCAACCCAAGCAGTACTTC
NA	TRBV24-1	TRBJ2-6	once	CATSPTQGSGANVLTF	TGTGCCACCAGTCCAACACAGGGCTCTGGGGCCAACGTCCTGACTTTC
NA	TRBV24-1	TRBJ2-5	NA	CATSDSAGNQETQYF	TGTGCCACCAGTGATTCCGCAGGGAATCAAGAGACCCAGTACTTC
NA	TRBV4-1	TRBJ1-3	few	CASSPAEVALGNTIYF	TGCGCCAGCAGCCCCGCTGAGGTGGCTTTGGGAAACACCATATATTTT
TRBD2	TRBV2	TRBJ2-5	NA	CASSEPSGGRTQYF	TGTGCCAGCAGTGAACCCAGCGGGGGCCGTACCCAGTACTTC